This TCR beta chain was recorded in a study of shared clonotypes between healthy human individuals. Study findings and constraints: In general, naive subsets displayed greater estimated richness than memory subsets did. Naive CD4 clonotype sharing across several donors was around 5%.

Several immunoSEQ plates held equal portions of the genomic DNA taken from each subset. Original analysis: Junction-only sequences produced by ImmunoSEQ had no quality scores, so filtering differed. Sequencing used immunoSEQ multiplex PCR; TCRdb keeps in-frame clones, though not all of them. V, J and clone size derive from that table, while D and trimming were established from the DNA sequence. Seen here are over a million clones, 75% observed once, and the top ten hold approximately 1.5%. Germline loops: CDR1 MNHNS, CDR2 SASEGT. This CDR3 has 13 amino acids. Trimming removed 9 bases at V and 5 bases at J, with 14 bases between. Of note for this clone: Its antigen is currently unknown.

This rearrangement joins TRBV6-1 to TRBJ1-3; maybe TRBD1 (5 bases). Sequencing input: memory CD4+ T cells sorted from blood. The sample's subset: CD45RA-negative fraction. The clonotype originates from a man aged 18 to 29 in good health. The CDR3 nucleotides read TGTGCCAGTGCGGGGGGGAATCGAAACACCATATATTTT. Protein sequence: CASAGGNRNTIYF.